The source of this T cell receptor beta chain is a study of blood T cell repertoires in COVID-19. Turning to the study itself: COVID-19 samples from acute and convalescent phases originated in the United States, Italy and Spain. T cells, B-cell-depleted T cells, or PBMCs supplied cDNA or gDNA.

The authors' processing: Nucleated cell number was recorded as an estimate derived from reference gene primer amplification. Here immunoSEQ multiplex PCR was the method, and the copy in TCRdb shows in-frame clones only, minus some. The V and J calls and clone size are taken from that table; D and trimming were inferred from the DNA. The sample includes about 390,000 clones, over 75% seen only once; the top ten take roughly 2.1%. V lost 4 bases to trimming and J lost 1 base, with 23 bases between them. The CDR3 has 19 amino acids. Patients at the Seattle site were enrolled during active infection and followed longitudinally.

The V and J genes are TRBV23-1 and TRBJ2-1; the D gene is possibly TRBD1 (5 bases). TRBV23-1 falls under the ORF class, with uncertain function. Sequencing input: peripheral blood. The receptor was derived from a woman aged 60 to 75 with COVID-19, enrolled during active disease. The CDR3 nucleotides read TGCGCCAGCAGTCTACAGGCAGGGATCGGACCCACGTCCTACAATGAGCAGTTCTTC. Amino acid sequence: CASSLQAGIGPTSYNEQFF.